This T cell receptor beta chain was identified in a study of a mutant IDH1 vaccine in newly diagnosed glioma. Study summary: The treated group averaged 40.4 years old and was about 62% male, roughly 38% female. Before enrollment, patients got radiotherapy alone, temozolomide alone, or mostly the combination. Study observations and caveats: The vaccine induced immune responses, and these occurred in approximately 93% of patients.

The time point denotes: week 5, during vaccination. Topical imiquimod was applied with each vaccine dose, which held 300 ug of mutant IDH1 20-mer peptide. Donor tumors were new WHO grade 3 or 4 IDH1-mutant, ATRX-lost astrocytomas. Details on this clone: The antigen remains unidentified.

Measured with immunoSEQ multiplex PCR; TCRdb has only the in-frame clones, and not every one. The sample holds tens of thousands of clones, approximately 79% seen once. This clonotype was sampled from a man between 35 and 55 years old with glioma. Some clones in this sample may be carry-over from other donors' samples. This specimen was PBMCs, taken from a glioma patient whose treatment included an IDH1 peptide vaccine.

CDR3 amino acids: CASSYDPDTQYF. Written as DNA, the CDR3 is TGTGCCAGCAGTTACGATCCAGATACGCAGTATTTT. The J gene is TRBJ2-3, the V gene TRBV5-4; D uncertain. Per germline, CDR1 SGHNT and CDR2 YYREEE (reference sequence). This CDR3 region has 12 residues. V dropped 5 bases and J dropped 4 bases, with 8 bases sitting between them. The full variable domain, in which reference TRBV5-4 and TRBJ2-3 provide the parts outside the CDR3, is ETGVTQSPTHLIKTRGQQVTLRCSSQSGHNTVSWYQQALGQGPQFIFQYYREEENGRGNFPPRFSGLQFPNYSSELNVNALELDDSALYLCASSYDPDTQYFGPGTRLTVL.